This T cell receptor beta chain was profiled in a study of blood T cells in healthy people across ages. Study details: With template switching, about one barcoded beta molecule was captured per two T cells.

The CDR3 covers 15 residues. Germline CDR1 and CDR2: SGHTA and FQGNSA. Trimming left V 5 bases short and J 6 bases short, with 17 bases between. With a J-beta primer mix and a sample-barcoded 5' primer, a second PCR ran about 7 to 11 cycles. TCRdb re-called the 5' RACE reads through MiXCR, storing one row per CDR3 protein. The sample includes under 700,000 distinct CDR3 sequences, more than 20% seen only once; the top ten take roughly 9%. These records were also assigned to another study, of T cells of mothers and their children. That report notes: Barcodes for each sample and 2-4 random nucleotides were added by the M1S primer used in the second PCR.

The receptor was derived from a boy aged 5-17 years in good health. The chain is built from TRBV7-2 and TRBJ1-5, with TRBD1 as a possible D gene (6 bases). The sequencing input was blood. CDR3 DNA sequence: TGTGCCAGCAGCGCTATGGGGGGGCGCGGTCAGCCCCAGCATTTT. Its translation: CASSAMGGRGQPQHF.